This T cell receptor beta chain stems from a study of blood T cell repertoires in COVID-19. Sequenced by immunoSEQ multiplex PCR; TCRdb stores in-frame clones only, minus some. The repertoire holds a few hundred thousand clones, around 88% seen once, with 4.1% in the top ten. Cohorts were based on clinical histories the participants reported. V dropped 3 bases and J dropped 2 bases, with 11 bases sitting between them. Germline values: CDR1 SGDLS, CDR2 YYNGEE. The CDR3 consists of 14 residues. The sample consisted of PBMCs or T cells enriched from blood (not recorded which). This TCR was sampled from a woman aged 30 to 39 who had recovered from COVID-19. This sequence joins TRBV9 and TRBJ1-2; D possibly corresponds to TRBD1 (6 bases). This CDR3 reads CASSEDSSNYGYTF. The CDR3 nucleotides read TGTGCCAGCAGCGAGGACAGTTCAAACTATGGCTACACCTTC.